Listed below are T cell receptor beta chains from one sample, sequenced in a study of cytomegalovirus exposure and HLA in healthy donors. Measured with immunoSEQ multiplex PCR; TCRdb has only the in-frame clones, and not every one. The sample gives over 250,000 clones, around 86% of which show up once; 0.95% to 1.1% is in the top ten. Sequences were obtained from PBMCs. These receptors came from a woman younger than 35 in good health and CMV-seronegative. Both conserved end residues are part of each CDR3. Each record gives: J gene, V gene, clone size, D gene, CDR3 DNA, CDR3 protein. D genes are given only for firm matches. Rows may omit the clone size; those that give it use once, few, many or a size class.

TRBJ1-6,TRBV27,-,TRBD1,TGTGCCAGCAGTATACAGGGGTCCTATAATTCACCCCTCCACTTT,CASSIQGSYNSPLHF
TRBJ2-7,TRBV11-3,-,TRBD1,TGTGCCAGCAGCTTAGAGGGACAGGGGTTCTCCGAGCAGTACTTC,CASSLEGQGFSEQYF
TRBJ1-3,TRBV6-5,-,-,TGTGCCAGCAGACAGGGCCACTCTGGAAACACCATATATTTT,CASRQGHSGNTIYF
TRBJ1-2,TRBV6-1,-,TRBD1,TGTGCCAGCAGTGCCGGAACCGGGACAGGTGGCTATGGCTACACCTTC,CASSAGTGTGGYGYTF
TRBJ1-2,TRBV13,once,TRBD1,TGTGCCAGCAGCTTAACACAGGGGGCTCAGGGCTACACCTTC,CASSLTQGAQGYTF
TRBJ1-1,TRBV27,-,-,TGTGCCAGCAGTCCCACTTACCCGGTAAACACTGAAGCTTTCTTT,CASSPTYPVNTEAFF
TRBJ1-2,TRBV7-9,few,-,TGTGCCAGCAGCCCTACAGGCTCCATTGGCTACACCTTC,CASSPTGSIGYTF
TRBJ1-5,TRBV7-9,-,-,TGTGCCAGCAGCTTAGGTCAGGGAGGTCAGCCCCAGCATTTT,CASSLGQGGQPQHF
TRBJ1-3,TRBV30,-,TRBD1,TGTGCCTGGTCTAAGGGGGCGAAAGGAAACACCATATATTTT,CAWSKGAKGNTIYF
TRBJ2-7,TRBV13,-,-,TGTGCCAGCAGCTCCCGGGACTGGACCTACGAGCAGTACTTC,CASSSRDWTYEQYF
TRBJ2-1,TRBV7-3,-,-,TGTGCCAGCAGCACAGTGAAAACAGAAACTTTAGAGTTCTTC,CASSTVKTETLEFF
TRBJ2-2,TRBV7-9,-,-,TGTGCCAGCAGCTTATCTCGACAGACGAACACCGGGGAGCTGTTTTTT,CASSLSRQTNTGELFF
TRBJ2-7,TRBV9,-,TRBD1,TGTGCCAGCAGCGCGACAGGGGCATTGGCGGAGCAGTACTTC,CASSATGALAEQYF
TRBJ2-5,TRBV7-9,-,-,TGTGCCAGCAGCTTACTCGGAGAGACCCAGTACTTC,CASSLLGETQYF
TRBJ1-1,TRBV10-1,-,-,TGCGCCAGCAGTGAGTTACCACAGGTTAGGATGAACACTGAAGCTTTCTTT,CASSELPQVRMNTEAFF
TRBJ1-2,TRBV29-1,-,-,TGCAGCGTTGAAGACCTTTTTCGGGACTATGGCTACACCTTC,CSVEDLFRDYGYTF
TRBJ2-2,TRBV7-2,-,TRBD2,TGTGCCAGCAGCTTAGGGACTAGCGGGAGCTACACCGGGGAGCTGTTTTTT,CASSLGTSGSYTGELFF
TRBJ2-7,TRBV10-3,-,TRBD1,TGTGCCATCAGCCTGACAGGGGCCGGCTCCTACGAGCAGTACTTC,CAISLTGAGSYEQYF
TRBJ1-5,TRBV5-1,-,-,TGCGCCAGCAGCTTGTCGAGCGCCCCTGATCAGCCCCAGCATTTT,CASSLSSAPDQPQHF
TRBJ2-7,TRBV6-4,-,TRBD2,TGTGCCAGCAGCCTCGAGGCTAGCGGGAGTTACGAGCAGTACTTC,CASSLEASGSYEQYF
TRBJ2-5,TRBV7-9,-,TRBD2,TGTGCCAGCAGCTTGGATTTAGCGGGCCAAGAGACCCAGTACTTC,CASSLDLAGQETQYF
TRBJ1-2,TRBV27,-,-,TGTGCCAGCAGCAACAGGCCACTTTATGGCTACACCTTC,CASSNRPLYGYTF
TRBJ1-2,TRBV6-6,-,-,TGTGCCAGCAGTTCGGAGCAGTATGGCTACACCTTC,CASSSEQYGYTF
TRBJ1-1,TRBV6-1,few,TRBD1,TGTGCCAGCAGTAGGACAGGGGAATTCGCTGAAGCTTTCTTT,CASSRTGEFAEAFF
TRBJ2-7,TRBV13,-,-,TGTGCCAGCAGCCCGACTGAGAGCTCCTACGAGCAGTACTTC,CASSPTESSYEQYF
TRBJ2-3,TRBV10-3,-,-,TGTGCCATCAGTGAGGGGATAGCGGTAAGCACAGATACGCAGTATTTT,CAISEGIAVSTDTQYF
TRBJ1-2,TRBV7-9,-,-,TGTGCCAGCAGCCCCGATGGGCAGGTCCGTGGCTACACCTTC,CASSPDGQVRGYTF
TRBJ1-2,TRBV5-6,-,-,TGTGCCAGCAGTTTGGACATGGGTCGGGGTGGCTACACCTTC,CASSLDMGRGGYTF
TRBJ1-3,TRBV6-5,-,TRBD1,TGTGCCAGCAGGAGGGGGCAGGGGGGAAACACCATATATTTT,CASRRGQGGNTIYF
TRBJ1-5,TRBV28,many,TRBD1,TGTGCCAGCAGTCACTTAGGGACAGGGGGCTTATATCAGCCCCAGCATTTT,CASSHLGTGGLYQPQHF
TRBJ2-7,TRBV5-4,-,-,TGTGCCAGCAGCTTGGATACTACAGGGTGGTACGAGCAGTACTTC,CASSLDTTGWYEQYF
TRBJ2-1,TRBV25-1,-,TRBD1,TGTGCCAGCAGTGACAGGGACAGTGATGAGCAGTTCTTC,CASSDRDSDEQFF
TRBJ2-6,TRBV19,-,-,TGTGCCAGTAGTCGCGGGTCCCTACCCTCCGGGGCCAACGTCCTGACTTTC,CASSRGSLPSGANVLTF
TRBJ1-2,TRBV5-6,-,TRBD1,TGTGCCAGCAGCCCAGGGACAGGGGTTTCTGATGTTGGCTACACCTTC,CASSPGTGVSDVGYTF
TRBJ1-1,TRBV28,-,-,TGTGCCAGCAGTTCGGGGGGGGAAGCTTTCTTT,CASSSGGEAFF
TRBJ1-1,TRBV30,-,TRBD1,TGTGCCTGGGACCGGGACAGGGGAACTGAAGCTTTCTTT,CAWDRDRGTEAFF
TRBJ2-2,TRBV2,-,-,TGTGCCAGCAAACGAGCGAACACCGGGGAGCTGTTTTTT,CASKRANTGELFF
TRBJ2-7,TRBV9,once,TRBD1,TGTGCCAGCAGCGCCGGGACAGGGAACTACGAGCAGTACTTC,CASSAGTGNYEQYF
TRBJ1-2,TRBV7-8,once,TRBD1,TGTGCCACACATCTACTTACCGGGACAGGGGCTCCGCGTCAGGGCTACACCTTC,CATHLLTGTGAPRQGYTF
TRBJ2-7,TRBV27,-,-,TGTGCCAGCAGTTTATCCGGGATATTGTTACTGGGAGAGCAGTACTTC,CASSLSGILLLGEQYF
TRBJ2-2,TRBV30,-,-,TGTGCCTGGAGTCCTTGGGTGTACATCCAGGCCGGGGAGCTGTTTTTT,CAWSPWVYIQAGELFF
TRBJ1-2,TRBV5-1,-,TRBD1,TGCGCCAGCAGCGAGGCAGGGGGCATAAACTATGGCTACACCTTC,CASSEAGGINYGYTF
TRBJ1-2,TRBV5-6,-,-,TGTGCCAGCAGCTTAATGGGCGGGATCGGAAAGGGTAACTATGGCTACACCTTC,CASSLMGGIGKGNYGYTF
TRBJ1-5,TRBV30,-,-,TGTGCCTGGAGTGGGGGAGTGAATCAGCCCCAGCATTTT,CAWSGGVNQPQHF
TRBJ2-6,TRBV5-8,-,-,TGTGCCAGCAGCTTGGGTTGGGGGCCTGGGGCCAACGTCCTGACTTTC,CASSLGWGPGANVLTF
TRBJ1-4,TRBV5-6,-,TRBD1,TGTGCCAGCAGCTTCACGACAGGGAGAAATGAAAAACTGTTTTTT,CASSFTTGRNEKLFF
TRBJ1-2,TRBV6-5,-,-,TGTGCCAGCAGCCTCAGGGTTGACTATGGCTACACCTTC,CASSLRVDYGYTF
TRBJ2-2,TRBV4-1,-,TRBD2,TGCGCCAGCAGCCAAGAGAAACTAGCGGGGGGGCGGAGCACCGGGGAGCTGTTTTTT,CASSQEKLAGGRSTGELFF
TRBJ2-3,TRBV5-1,-,TRBD1,TGCGCCAGCAGCTTGGAGCATGGGACAGGGACAGATACGCAGTATTTT,CASSLEHGTGTDTQYF
TRBJ1-5,TRBV7-6,-,TRBD1,TGTGCCAGCAGCTTATCAGACAGGGTCGATCAGCCCCAGCATTTT,CASSLSDRVDQPQHF
TRBJ2-1,TRBV6-1,-,TRBD1,TGTGCCAGCAGGGCAGGGGGCAGGAATGAGCAGTTCTTC,CASRAGGRNEQFF
TRBJ1-2,TRBV2,-,-,TGTGCCAGCAGTGAAGGTGGGGGGGACTACACCTTC,CASSEGGGDYTF
TRBJ1-2,TRBV18,-,TRBD1,TGTGCCAGCTCACCACGGGACAGGGGACACTATGGCTACACCTTC,CASSPRDRGHYGYTF
TRBJ2-7,TRBV7-2,-,-,TGTGCCAGCAGCTTTGACAGGAGCTCCTACGAGCAGTACTTC,CASSFDRSSYEQYF
TRBJ1-5,TRBV7-9,few,-,TGTGCCAGCAGCTTAGTTACGGGGATTAGCAATCAGCCCCAGCATTTT,CASSLVTGISNQPQHF
TRBJ1-4,TRBV5-1,-,TRBD1,TGCGCCAGCAGCTGGATCGGACAGGCGGAGGGTGAAAAACTGTTTTTT,CASSWIGQAEGEKLFF